Reported below is one T cell receptor beta chain. Its matching antigen is unknown. These data belong to a study of blood T cells in healthy people across ages. Study conclusions and caveats: Any changes in expanded clonotypes were possibly confounded, as donor CMV status remained unknown.

The germline gives CDR1 SGHRS, CDR2 YFSETQ. CDR3 length equals 17 residues. J lost 4 bases, V lost 0 bases, and 5 bases had no gene match. A second roughly 6 to 11 cycle PCR used barcoded and J-beta primers. Every sample produced at least 2.5 million CDR3-containing paired-end reads. TCRdb re-called the 5' RACE reads through MiXCR, storing one row per CDR3 protein. The sample yields about 680,000 distinct CDR3 sequences, 49% seen once. The V and J genes are TRBV5-1 and TRBJ2-3; 13 bases match TRBD2. The TCR sequence derives from an older woman in good health. The sequenced material came from blood. The CDR3 protein is CASSLGLAGGDPDTQYF. The CDR3 DNA follows: TGCGCCAGCAGCTTGGGACTAGCGGGAGGAGACCCAGATACGCAGTATTTT.